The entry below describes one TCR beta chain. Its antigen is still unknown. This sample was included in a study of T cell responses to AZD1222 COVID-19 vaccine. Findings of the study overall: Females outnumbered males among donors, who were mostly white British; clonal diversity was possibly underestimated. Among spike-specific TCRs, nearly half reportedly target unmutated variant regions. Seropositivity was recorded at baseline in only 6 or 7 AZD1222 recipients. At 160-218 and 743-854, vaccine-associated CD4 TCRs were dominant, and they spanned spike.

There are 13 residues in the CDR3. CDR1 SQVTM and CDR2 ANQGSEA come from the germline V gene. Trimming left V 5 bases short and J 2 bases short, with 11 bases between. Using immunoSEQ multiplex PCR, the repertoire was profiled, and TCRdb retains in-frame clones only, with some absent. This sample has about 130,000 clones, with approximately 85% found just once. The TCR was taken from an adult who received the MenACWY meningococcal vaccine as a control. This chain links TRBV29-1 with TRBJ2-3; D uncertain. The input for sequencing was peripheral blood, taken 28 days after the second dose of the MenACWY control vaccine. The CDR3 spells CSVKPETTDTQYF. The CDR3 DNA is TGCAGCGTTAAGCCGGAGACCACAGATACGCAGTATTTT.